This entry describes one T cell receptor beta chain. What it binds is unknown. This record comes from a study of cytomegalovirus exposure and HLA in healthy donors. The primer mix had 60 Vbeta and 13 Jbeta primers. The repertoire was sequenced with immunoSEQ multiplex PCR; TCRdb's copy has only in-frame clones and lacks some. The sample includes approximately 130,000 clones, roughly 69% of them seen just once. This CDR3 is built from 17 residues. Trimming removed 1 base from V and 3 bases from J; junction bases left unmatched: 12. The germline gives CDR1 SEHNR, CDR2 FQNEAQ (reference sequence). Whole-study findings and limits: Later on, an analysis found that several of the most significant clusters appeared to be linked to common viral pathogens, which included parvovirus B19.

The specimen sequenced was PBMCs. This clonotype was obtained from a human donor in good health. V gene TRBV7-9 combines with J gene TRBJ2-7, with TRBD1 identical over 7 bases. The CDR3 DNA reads TGTGCCAGCAGCTTAGGGTCCCGCAGACAGGGTAGCTACGAGCAGTACTTC. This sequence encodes CASSLGSRRQGSYEQYF. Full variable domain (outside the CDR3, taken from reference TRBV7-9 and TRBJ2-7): DTGVSQNPRHKITKRGQNVTFRCDPISEHNRLYWYRQTLGQGPEFLTYFQNEAQLEKSRLLSDRFSAERPKGSFSTLEIQRTEQGDSAMYLCASSLGSRRQGSYEQYFGPGTRLTVT.